This record covers a single T cell receptor (beta chain). Its antigen is not known. The primer mix had 60 Vbeta and 13 Jbeta primers. Repertoires were generated with immunoSEQ multiplex PCR, while TCRdb's copy carries only in-frame clones and drops some. This sample contains over 100,000 clones. The V end lost 7 bases, the J end lost 0 bases, and 9 bases lay between the germline ends. The germline V gene has CDR1 SQVTM and CDR2 ANQGSEA. CDR3 length equals 12 residues. The data derive from a study of cytomegalovirus exposure and HLA in healthy donors. The overall study: Previous work identified roughly 120 million unique TCR beta sequences from 150 million to 200 million T cells.

Study results and limitations: The study assumed roughly uniform donor sequencing depth for presence/absence analyses. Specificity for CMV antigens was confirmed in vitro for a few of the CMV-associated chains. At a 0.05 false discovery rate, a later analysis found over 15,000 TCR beta sequences to be associated with HLA alleles.

The source is a man in his forties or fifties in good health and CMV-seropositive. This chain links TRBV29-1 with TRBJ1-1; D gene uncertain. The sequenced sample consisted of PBMCs. In nucleotides, the CDR3 is TGCAGCGCCTTACGGGTGAACACTGAAGCTTTCTTT. This codes for CSALRVNTEAFF.